The 20 T cell receptor beta chains below were found in one sample sequenced in a study of beta chain features in type 1 diabetes (dated by TCRdb to the late 2010s). Library method: the immunoSEQ multiplex PCR assay. The High Capacity cDNA Reverse Transcription Kit was used to reverse transcribe all of the isolated RNA, meaning that expressed TCRB transcripts were what got sequenced. What TCRdb holds here is the immuneACCESS table cut down to in-frame rearrangements. Part of the clones is not present; checked against another copy, under half of the missing clones reflect an unresolved V gene, and the others are unexplained. This sample gives 250,000 to 400,000 clones in total; around 15% of them show up just once. Of the sample, over 5.5% is held by the ten largest clones. Material: central memory CD4+ T cells from blood. The receptors shown here come from a man aged 30-40 years in good health.

The sample holds a few counts of this clone. V is TRBV9 and J is TRBJ2-7; a possible D gene is TRBD2 (6 bases). The V and J ends lost 4 bases and 3 bases respectively, with 14 bases between them. Germline V gene data show CDR1 as SGDLS and CDR2 as YYNGEE. The CDR3 totals 14 residues. CDR3 sequence reads: CASSYRGGDYEQYF. The CDR3 coding sequence is TGTGCCAGCAGCTACAGAGGAGGGGACTACGAGCAGTACTTC.

This chain links TRBV30 with TRBJ1-2; 8 nucleotides align to TRBD1. J lost 4 bases, V lost 3 bases, and 1 base had no gene match. The CDR3 is 12 residues long. In germline, CDR1 is GTSNPN, CDR2 SVGIG (reference sequence). CDR3 sequence (DNA): TGTGCCTGGAGCCAGGGGGCCTATGGCTACACCTTC. This sequence encodes CAWSQGAYGYTF.

This clone has only a few counts. The chain has TRBV27 and TRBJ2-5; 9 positions match TRBD2. The CDR3 has 14 residues. Unmatched junction bases numbered 9, after V lost 4 bases and J lost 9 bases. Germline CDR1 is MNHEY and CDR2 is SMNVEV (reference sequence). The DNA for the CDR3 is TGTGCCAGCAGTTCGGCGGTAGCGGGGGTCCCCCAGTACTTC. Amino acids: CASSSAVAGVPQYF.

This clone was detected only a few times. This sequence joins TRBV5-6 and TRBJ2-2, with D possibly TRBD2 on 5 matching bases. Germline lookup yields CDR1 SGHDT and CDR2 YYEEEE. The CDR3 runs to 15 residues. Trimming shortened V by 4 bases and J by 5 bases, and 15 bases separated the two germline ends. CDR3 coding DNA: TGTGCCAGCAGCAGCGGCTACAAAGGGACCGGGGAGCTGTTTTTT. The encoded protein is CASSSGYKGTGELFF.

This clone appeared a few times. V gene TRBV5-4 combines with J gene TRBJ1-4; D call uncertain. Trimming pared 4 bases from V and 5 bases from J, leaving 6 bases between. The CDR3 is 12 residues long. The germline gives CDR1 SGHNT, CDR2 YYREEE (reference sequence). In DNA form, the CDR3 reads TGTGCCAGCAGCAGGATGAATGAAAAACTGTTTTTT. Its protein is CASSRMNEKLFF.

This clone was counted between two and nine times. The chain is built from TRBV5-4 and TRBJ1-2; TRBD1 might be the D (5 bases). The CDR3 is 13 amino acids. V lost 3 bases to trimming and J lost 6 bases, with 12 bases between them. Germline V gene lookup returns CDR1 SGHNT and CDR2 YYREEE (reference sequence). The CDR3 loop reads CASSSQGLNGYTF. Here the CDR3 DNA reads TGTGCCAGCAGCTCGCAGGGTCTGAATGGCTACACCTTC.

This clone was recorded a few times. The gene calls are TRBV7-8 and TRBJ1-2; D possibly corresponds to TRBD1 (6 bases). The CDR3 consists of 13 residues. Per germline, CDR1 SGHVS and CDR2 FQNEAQ. V lost 0 bases and J 8 bases, leaving 10 bases between the germline ends. The CDR3 spells CASSLAPGAGYTF. Written as DNA, the CDR3 is TGTGCCAGCAGCTTAGCCCCGGGGGCGGGCTACACCTTC.

Many counts were recorded for this clone. The chain carries TRBV14 and TRBJ2-1; D is unclear. The germline gives CDR1 SGHDN, CDR2 FVKESK. This CDR3 spans 11 amino acids. Trimming removed 4 bases from V and 6 bases from J, with 4 bases in between. CDR3 nucleotides: TGTGCCAGCAGCCTCGTCAATGAGCAGTTCTTC. Protein: CASSLVNEQFF.

This clone was seen only a few times. V gene TRBV2 combines with J gene TRBJ2-7; D is perhaps TRBD1 (6 bases). Trimming left V 6 bases short and J 2 bases short, with 20 bases between. CDR1 SNHLY and CDR2 FYNNEI come from the germline V gene. The CDR3 extends over 16 amino acids. The CDR3 protein is CASSVLTPDSTYEQYF. As DNA, the CDR3 is TGTGCCAGCAGCGTCTTAACCCCGGACAGTACCTACGAGCAGTACTTC. Looking up the rest from reference TRBV2 and TRBJ2-7 gives the full variable domain: EPEVTQTPSHQVTQMGQEVILRCVPISNHLYFYWYRQILGQKVEFLVSFYNNEISEKSEIFDDQFSVERPDGSNFTLKIRSTKLEDSAMYFCASSVLTPDSTYEQYFGPGTRLTVT.

V usage is TRBV9 and J usage is TRBJ1-1; D possibly corresponds to TRBD1 (5 bases). CDR1 and CDR2 from the germline V gene are SGDLS and YYNGEE. Between the trimmed V and J ends, which lost 4 bases and 0 bases, there was a span of 16 bases. The CDR3 is 16 residues long. CDR3: CASSSRGEGMNTEAFF. DNA of the CDR3: TGTGCCAGCAGCTCAAGGGGTGAAGGCATGAACACTGAAGCTTTCTTT.

V and J are TRBV30 and TRBJ1-5; D might be TRBD1 (5 bases). V lost 0 bases to trimming and J lost 7 bases, with 13 bases between them. The CDR3 has 14 amino acids. CDR1 is GTSNPN, CDR2 SVGIG, per germline (reference sequence). The CDR3 reads CAWSVRDVGQPQHF. CDR3 sequence (DNA): TGTGCCTGGAGTGTGAGGGACGTAGGGCAGCCCCAGCATTTT.

This chain links TRBV18 with TRBJ2-1, with TRBD1 as a possible D gene (6 bases). Germline loops: CDR1 KGHSH, CDR2 LQKENI. The CDR3 spans 13 residues. V was cut by 6 bases and J by 6 bases, with 12 bases left in between. The CDR3 DNA reads as TGTGCCAGCTCCGGACAGTCCCTCAATGAGCAGTTCTTC. It specifies CASSGQSLNEQFF.

This chain links TRBV18 with TRBJ2-7, with D tentatively TRBD1 (5 bases). This CDR3 has 14 residues. Germline-derived CDR1 and CDR2 are KGHSH and LQKENI. V shed 0 bases and J shed 5 bases, with 11 bases lying between them. The CDR3 reads CASSPPVPTDEQYF. The CDR3 DNA follows: TGTGCCAGCTCACCACCGGTCCCGACAGACGAGCAGTACTTC.

CDR3 DNA sequence: TGTGCCAGCAGCTTATTGGGGGGATATGATGAGCAGTTCTTC. It yields the protein CASSLLGGYDEQFF. The chain recombines TRBV11-3 with TRBJ2-1; possibly TRBD2 for D (6 bases). This CDR3 region has 14 residues. Germline V gene lookup returns CDR1 SGHNT and CDR2 YENEEA. V shed 2 bases and J shed 8 bases, with 13 bases lying between them.

V and J are TRBV4-3 and TRBJ2-7, with D maybe TRBD2 (5 bases). CDR1 is LGHNA, CDR2 YSLEER, per germline. Trimming cost V 4 bases and J 6 bases, with 22 bases left between them. The CDR3 covers 16 residues. The CDR3 sequence: CASSLPTCRGYREQYV. DNA for the CDR3: TGCGCCAGCAGCCTTCCGACCTGCCGGGGTTATCGCGAGCAGTACGTC.

This clone appeared a few times. The chain couples TRBV5-4 to TRBJ2-1; unclear D gene. V lost 4 bases to trimming and J lost 6 bases, with 14 bases between them. This CDR3 is 14 amino acids long. Germline V gives CDR1 SGHNT, CDR2 YYREEE (reference sequence). CDR3 in DNA: TGTGCCAGCAGCCCAAGCTACGTGGGCAATGAGCAGTTCTTC. Protein product: CASSPSYVGNEQFF. Full variable domain (outside the CDR3, taken from reference TRBV5-4 and TRBJ2-1): ETGVTQSPTHLIKTRGQQVTLRCSSQSGHNTVSWYQQALGQGPQFIFQYYREEENGRGNFPPRFSGLQFPNYSSELNVNALELDDSALYLCASSPSYVGNEQFFGPGTRLTVL.

This clone appeared a few times. The chain recombines TRBV27 with TRBJ1-2, with D tentatively TRBD1 (6 bases). Germline V gene data show CDR1 as MNHEY and CDR2 as SMNVEV (reference sequence). This CDR3 contains 14 residues. The V and J ends lost 3 bases and 6 bases respectively, with 14 bases between them. The CDR3 sequence is CASSLRQGSHGYTF. In DNA form, the CDR3 reads TGTGCCAGCAGTTTGAGGCAGGGGTCCCATGGCTACACCTTC.

The J gene is TRBJ2-1, the V gene TRBV11-3; TRBD2 matches at 7 bases. Looked up from germline, CDR1 is SGHNT and CDR2 is YENEEA. The CDR3 extends over 19 amino acids. V lost 5 bases, J lost 9 bases, and 25 bases stayed unmatched. The CDR3: CASSRGSGGGAHPGGEQFF. The DNA for the CDR3 is TGTGCCAGCAGCCGCGGGTCGGGCGGCGGGGCCCACCCGGGGGGTGAGCAGTTCTTC. Combining the CDR3 with reference TRBV11-3 and TRBJ2-1 gives the whole variable domain EAGVVQSPRYKIIEKKQPVAFWCNPISGHNTLYWYLQNLGQGPELLIRYENEEAVDDSQLPKDRFSAERLKGVDSTLKIQPAELGDSAVYLCASSRGSGGGAHPGGEQFFGPGTRLTVL.

This clone has a handful of counts. The V gene is TRBV13, the J gene TRBJ2-5; no definite D call. From germline, CDR1 is PRHDT and CDR2 FYEKMQ (reference sequence). The CDR3 is 14 residues long. The germline V and J ends were trimmed by 8 bases and 1 base, with 14 bases remaining between them. Here the CDR3 reads CASSHTASQETQYF. CDR3 DNA sequence: TGTGCCAGCTCCCATACAGCAAGCCAAGAGACCCAGTACTTC. The full variable domain, its missing parts supplied by reference TRBV13 and TRBJ2-5, is AAGVIQSPRHLIKEKRETATLKCYPIPRHDTVYWYQQGPGQDPQFLISFYEKMQSDKGSIPDRFSAQQFSDYHSELNMSSLELGDSALYFCASSHTASQETQYFGPGTRLLVL.

CDR3 sequence reads: CASSRGENIQYF. The CDR3 DNA reads as TGTGCCAGCTCTAGGGGGGAAAACATTCAGTACTTC. The J gene is TRBJ2-4, the V gene TRBV25-1; D is possibly TRBD1 or TRBD2 (6 bases each). The V gene's germline CDR1 is MGHDK and CDR2 SYGVNS. Trimming took 8 bases from V and 5 from J, leaving 10 bases between them. The CDR3 is 12 residues long.